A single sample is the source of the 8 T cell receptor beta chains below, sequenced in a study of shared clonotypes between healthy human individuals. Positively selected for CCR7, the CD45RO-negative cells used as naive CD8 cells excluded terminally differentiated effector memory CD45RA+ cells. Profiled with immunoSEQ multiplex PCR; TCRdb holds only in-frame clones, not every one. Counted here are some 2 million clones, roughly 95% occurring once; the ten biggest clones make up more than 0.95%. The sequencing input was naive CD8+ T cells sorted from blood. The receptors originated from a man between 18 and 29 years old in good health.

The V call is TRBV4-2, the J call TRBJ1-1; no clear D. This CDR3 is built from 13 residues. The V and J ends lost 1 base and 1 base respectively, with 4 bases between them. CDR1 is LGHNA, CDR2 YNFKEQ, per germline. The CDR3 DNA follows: TGTGCCAGCAGCCAAGGAACGAACACTGAAGCTTTCTTT. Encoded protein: CASSQGTNTEAFF.

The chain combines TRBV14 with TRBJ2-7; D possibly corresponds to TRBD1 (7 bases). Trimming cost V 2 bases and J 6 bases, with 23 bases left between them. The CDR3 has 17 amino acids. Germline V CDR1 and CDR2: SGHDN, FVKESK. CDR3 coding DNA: TGTGCCAGCAGCCAATTAGCTCAGGGGGGACCCTGGAGCGAGCAGTACTTC. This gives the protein CASSQLAQGGPWSEQYF. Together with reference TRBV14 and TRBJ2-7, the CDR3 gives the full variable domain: EAGVTQFPSHSVIEKGQTVTLRCDPISGHDNLYWYRRVMGKEIKFLLHFVKESKQDESGMPNNRFLAERTGGTYSTLKVQPAELEDSGVYFCASSQLAQGGPWSEQYFGPGTRLTVT.

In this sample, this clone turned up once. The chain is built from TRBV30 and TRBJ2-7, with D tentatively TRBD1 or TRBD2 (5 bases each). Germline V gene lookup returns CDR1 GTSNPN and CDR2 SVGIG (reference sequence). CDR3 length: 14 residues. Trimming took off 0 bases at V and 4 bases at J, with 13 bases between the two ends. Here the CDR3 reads CAWSVHGTAYEQYF. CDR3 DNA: TGTGCCTGGAGTGTACACGGGACGGCATACGAGCAGTACTTC.

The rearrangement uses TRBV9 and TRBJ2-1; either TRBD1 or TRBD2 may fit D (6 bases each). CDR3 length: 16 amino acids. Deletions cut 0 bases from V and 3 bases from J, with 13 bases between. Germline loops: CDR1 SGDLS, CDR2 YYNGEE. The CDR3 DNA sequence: TGTGCCAGCAGCGTAGTGGTTAGGGGGGACTACAATGAGCAGTTCTTC. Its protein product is CASSVVVRGDYNEQFF.

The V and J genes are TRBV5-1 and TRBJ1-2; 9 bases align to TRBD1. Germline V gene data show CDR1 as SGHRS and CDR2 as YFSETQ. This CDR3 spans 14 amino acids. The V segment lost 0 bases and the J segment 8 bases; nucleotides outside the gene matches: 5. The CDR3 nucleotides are TGCGCCAGCAGCTTGGGACAGGGGGGTCCGGGCTACACCTTC. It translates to CASSLGQGGPGYTF.

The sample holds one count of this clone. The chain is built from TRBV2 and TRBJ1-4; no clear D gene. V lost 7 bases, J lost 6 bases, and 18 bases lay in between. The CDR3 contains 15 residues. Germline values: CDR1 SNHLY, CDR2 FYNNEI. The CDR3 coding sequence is TGTGCCAGCATTAGGGAGGGCCTCGGCGATGAAAAACTGTTTTTT. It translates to CASIREGLGDEKLFF.

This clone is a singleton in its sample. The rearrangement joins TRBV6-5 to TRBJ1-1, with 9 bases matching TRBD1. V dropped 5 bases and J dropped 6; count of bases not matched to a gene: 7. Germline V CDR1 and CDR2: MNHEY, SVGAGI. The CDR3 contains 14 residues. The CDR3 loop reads CASSDPDRGAEAFF. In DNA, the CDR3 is TGTGCCAGCAGTGATCCAGACAGGGGGGCTGAAGCTTTCTTT.

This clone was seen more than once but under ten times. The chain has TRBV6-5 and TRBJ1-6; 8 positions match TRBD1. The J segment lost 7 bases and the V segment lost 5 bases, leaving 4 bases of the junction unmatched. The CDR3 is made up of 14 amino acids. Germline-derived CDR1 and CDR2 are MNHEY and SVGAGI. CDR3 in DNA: TGTGCCAGCAGTCACAGGGGGGGAAATTCACCCCTCCACTTT. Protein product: CASSHRGGNSPLHF.